Described below is a single T cell receptor (beta chain) sequence and its context. TCRdb re-called the RT-PCR reads through MiXCR, storing one row per CDR3 protein. The sample carries about 680,000 distinct CDR3 sequences, approximately 15% recorded once. Germline V gene lookup returns CDR1 SGDLS and CDR2 YYNGEE. The CDR3 covers 15 residues. V lost 4 bases and J 8 bases, leaving 18 bases between the germline ends. The TCR comes from a female donor in good health, serving as a healthy control. Sequencing input: memory CD4+ T cells from blood. The chain combines TRBV9 with TRBJ2-2, with D perhaps given as TRBD1 or TRBD2 (5 bases each). Written as DNA, the CDR3 is TGTGCCAGCAGCTCGGGACCGCTTCCGCCTGGGGAGCTGTTTTTT. This gives the protein CASSSGPLPPGELFF.